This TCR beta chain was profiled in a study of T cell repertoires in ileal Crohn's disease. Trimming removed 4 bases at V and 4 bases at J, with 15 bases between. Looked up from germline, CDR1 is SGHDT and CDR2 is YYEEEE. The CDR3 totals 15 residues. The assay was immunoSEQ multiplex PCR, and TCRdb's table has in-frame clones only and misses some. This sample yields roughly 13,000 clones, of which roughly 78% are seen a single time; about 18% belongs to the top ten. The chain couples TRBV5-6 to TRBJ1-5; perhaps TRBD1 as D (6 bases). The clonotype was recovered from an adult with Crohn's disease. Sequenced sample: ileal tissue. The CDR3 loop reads CASSTGDRTNQPQHF. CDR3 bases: TGTGCCAGCAGCACCGGCGACAGGACAAATCAGCCCCAGCATTTT.